The 22 T cell receptor beta chains below come from one sample, sequenced in a study of T cells in Graves' hyperthyroidism and ophthalmopathy. It was RNA transcripts that yielded the amplified TCR beta CDR3 regions. First-round RT-PCR of the TCR CDR3 relied on the HTBI primer set. MiXCR was run by TCRdb on the multiplex PCR reads, yielding one entry per CDR3 protein. The table shows about 250,000 distinct CDR3 sequences, with about 25% occurring only once. The sequenced material came from blood. The source is a woman aged 35 to 49 with Graves' ophthalmopathy.

The rearrangement joins TRBV28 to TRBJ1-1; the D is unclear. Germline assignment: CDR1 MDHEN and CDR2 SYDVKM. V lost 1 base and J 5 bases, leaving 8 bases between the germline ends. The CDR3 spans 13 residues. CDR3 residues: CASSLLARTEAFF. The DNA of the CDR3 is TGTGCCAGCAGTTTATTGGCTAGAACTGAAGCTTTCTTT.

This clonotype was detected many times. The chain carries TRBV29-1 and TRBJ1-1; D unclear. The CDR3 runs to 11 residues. CDR1 is SQVTM and CDR2 is ANQGSEA in the germline V gene. CDR3 loop: CSVSGLSEAFF. CDR3 DNA sequence: TGCAGTGTATCGGGTCTTTCTGAAGCTTTCTTT.

This clonotype was counted many times. V usage is TRBV24-1 and J usage is TRBJ1-2; unclear D gene. Germline V lookup: CDR1 KGHDR, CDR2 SFDVKD. There are 14 residues in the CDR3. V lost 4 bases and J lost 4, with 12 bases in between. CDR3 DNA sequence: TGTGCCACCAGTGAGTCTCTCAGGCTCTATGGCTACACCTTC. Translation gives CATSESLRLYGYTF.

This clonotype showed up many times. This chain uses TRBV5-1 with TRBJ2-1, with a weak D call TRBD1 (6 bases). The CDR3 is made up of 16 amino acids. Germline V CDR1 and CDR2: SGHRS, YFSETQ. Deletions cut 3 bases from V and 8 bases from J, with 21 bases between. CDR3 region: CASSSRDTFYTDEQFF. In DNA, the CDR3 is TGCGCCAGCAGCTCCCGGGACACTTTTTATACGGATGAGCAGTTCTTC. Full variable domain (rest looked up from reference TRBV5-1 and TRBJ2-1): KAGVTQTPRYLIKTRGQQVTLSCSPISGHRSVSWYQQTPGQGLQFLFEYFSETQRNKGNFPGRFSGRQFSNSRSEMNVSTLELGDSALYLCASSSRDTFYTDEQFFGPGTRLTVL.

This clonotype was counted between two and nine times. The chain links TRBV6-2 or TRBV6-3 to TRBJ2-7; the D call may be TRBD1 or TRBD2 (5 bases each). CDR1 is MNHEY, CDR2 SVGEGT, per germline. V lost 0 bases, J lost 0 bases, and 9 bases lay in between. There are 15 residues in the CDR3. CDR3 nucleotides: TGTGCCAGCAGTTACTCGAAGGGGACCTCCTACGAGCAGTACTTC. Its translation is CASSYSKGTSYEQYF.

This clonotype occurred many times. This chain joins TRBV6-1 and TRBJ2-7; D is perhaps TRBD1 or TRBD2 (5 bases each). There are 14 residues in the CDR3. Germline V CDR1 and CDR2: MNHNS, SASEGT. V was trimmed by 2 bases and J by 4 bases, leaving 12 bases between them. The CDR3 here is CASSERDPTYEQYF. The CDR3 region has the DNA TGTGCCAGCAGTGAAAGGGACCCTACTTACGAGCAGTACTTC.

This clonotype was observed at least ten times. This chain joins TRBV5-1 and TRBJ2-7; TRBD2 matches at 11 bases. Germline V gene data show CDR1 as SGHRS and CDR2 as YFSETQ. The CDR3 loop spans 14 amino acids. J gave up 6 bases and V 0 bases, and 2 bases lay outside the gene matches. The CDR3 coding sequence is TGCGCCAGCAGCTTGGAGGGACTAGCGGCCGAGCAGTACTTC. Translated: CASSLEGLAAEQYF.

This clonotype was seen many times. This chain connects TRBV28 to TRBJ2-7, with a tentative D call TRBD2 (6 bases). The germline gives CDR1 MDHEN, CDR2 SYDVKM. Trimming pared 3 bases from V and 2 bases from J, leaving 11 bases between. This CDR3 comprises 14 residues. The CDR3 nucleotides read TGTGCCAGCAGTTTTGGCGGGACTCCCTACGAGCAGTACTTC. This encodes CASSFGGTPYEQYF.

V usage is TRBV25-1 and J usage is TRBJ1-5; D is possibly TRBD1 (6 bases). The CDR3 is 15 amino acids. Germline CDR1 MGHDK, CDR2 SYGVNS. Deletions cut 6 bases from V and 0 bases from J, with 12 bases between. The CDR3 DNA follows: TGTGCCAGCAGAGTGAACAGGGATAGCAATCAGCCCCAGCATTTT. This gives the protein CASRVNRDSNQPQHF.

This clonotype showed up many times. A read error is possible here, since a much larger clone lies one base away. The genes are TRBV7-2 and TRBJ2-7, with no clear D. This CDR3 has 11 amino acids. Germline V gene sequence: CDR1 SGHTA, CDR2 FQGNSA. For the CDR3, the DNA is TGTGCCAGCAGCGTGACCTACGGGCAGTACTTC. Translation: CASSVTYGQYF.

The chain has TRBV27 and TRBJ1-2; the match to TRBD1 covers 7 bases. From germline, CDR1 is MNHEY and CDR2 SMNVEV (reference sequence). The CDR3 has 13 residues. V gave up 5 bases and J gave up 7 bases; unmatched junction bases: 7. The CDR3, as DNA: TGTGCCAGCAGTCGTGGACAGGAGGGTGGCTACACCTTC. Its translation is CASSRGQEGGYTF.

This sequence joins TRBV7-2 and TRBJ1-2, with a tentative D call TRBD1 (5 bases). The CDR3 consists of 14 residues. The ends were cut back, 3 bases at V and 5 bases at J, with 13 bases in the middle. CDR1 SGHTA and CDR2 FQGNSA come from the germline V gene. The CDR3 region is CASSFGGGEYGYTF. The CDR3 DNA reads as TGTGCCAGCAGCTTCGGGGGGGGAGAGTATGGCTACACCTTC.

This clonotype occurred many times. V and J are TRBV7-6 and TRBJ1-1; D not certain. Germline assignment: CDR1 SGHVS and CDR2 FNYEAQ. The CDR3 totals 13 residues. V gave up 1 base and J gave up 7 bases, with 10 bases separating them. Written as DNA, the CDR3 is TGTGCCAGCAGCTTAGTATCCGGGGTTGAAGCTTTCTTT. The encoded protein is CASSLVSGVEAFF.

This clonotype has just one count. The rearrangement uses TRBV12-3 or TRBV12-4 and TRBJ1-5; 7 bases map to TRBD1. The ends lost 5 bases at V and 9 bases at J; junction bases unmatched: 7. The CDR3 has 13 residues. The DNA for the CDR3 is TGTGCCAGCAGTCTATCTAGACAGGGGCCCCAGCATTTT. Its translation: CASSLSRQGPQHF.

This clonotype was detected ten times or more. CDR3: CSASPGAYNSPLHF. The CDR3, as DNA: TGCAGTGCGTCGCCGGGGGCCTATAATTCACCCCTCCACTTT. The V and J genes are TRBV20-1 and TRBJ1-6, with D possibly being TRBD1 (5 bases). This CDR3 spans 14 amino acids. Germline lookup yields CDR1 DFQATT and CDR2 SNEGSKA (reference sequence). With 6 bases removed from V and 2 bases from J, the gap between germline ends came to 11 bases.

This clonotype showed up many times. V and J are TRBV7-2 and TRBJ1-5; 7 nucleotides match TRBD1. The germline CDR1 and CDR2 sequences are SGHTA and FQGNSA. This CDR3 region has 17 residues. Trimming at V came to 6 bases and at J to 1 base, leaving 12 bases not matched to a gene. This chain's CDR3 is CASSSTGVGGSNQPQHF. The DNA of the CDR3 is TGTGCCAGCAGTTCCACAGGGGTAGGCGGGAGCAATCAGCCCCAGCATTTT.

The J gene is TRBJ1-1, the V gene TRBV12-3 or TRBV12-4; D is ambiguous. The V gene lost 2 bases and the J gene lost 4 bases, with 8 bases spanning the gap. This CDR3 region has 13 residues. CDR3 in amino acids: CASSLWGSTEAFF. As DNA, the CDR3 is TGTGCCAGCAGTTTATGGGGAAGCACTGAAGCTTTCTTT.

This clonotype was seen only a few times. This chain connects TRBV3-1 to TRBJ2-7, with 9 bases identical to TRBD2. The CDR3 is 14 amino acids. Germline V CDR1 and CDR2: LGHDT, YNNKEL (reference sequence). V gave up 4 bases and J gave up 4 bases; unmatched junction bases: 5. The CDR3 protein is CASSRGTSRYEQYF. CDR3 nucleotides: TGTGCCAGCAGCCGGGGGACTAGCAGGTACGAGCAGTACTTC.

This clonotype was recorded a few times. This chain's CDR3 is CASSANRAGLPEQYF. Here the CDR3 DNA reads TGTGCCAGCAGTGCGAACAGGGCAGGACTCCCCGAGCAGTACTTC. V is TRBV28 and J is TRBJ2-7; a weak D match, TRBD1 (6 bases). V lost 5 bases and J 6 bases, leaving 20 bases between the germline ends. The germline V gene encodes CDR1 MDHEN and CDR2 SYDVKM. The CDR3 covers 15 residues.

This clonotype occurred many times. The gene calls are TRBV20-1 and TRBJ2-7; 10 bases fit TRBD2. With V trimmed by 5 bases and J by 5 bases, 21 bases remained unmatched. CDR1 is DFQATT and CDR2 is SNEGSKA in the germline V gene (reference sequence). The CDR3 extends over 18 amino acids. The CDR3 loop is CSAGGGSLAGDDDDEQYF. The CDR3 DNA reads as TGCAGTGCTGGAGGGGGTTCTCTAGCGGGAGATGATGATGACGAGCAGTACTTC.

This clonotype was found many times. This CDR3 reads CASSKDHEQYF. CDR3 in DNA: TGTGCCAGCAGCAAAGACCACGAGCAGTACTTC. The chain uses TRBV7-9 and TRBJ2-7; D call uncertain. CDR3 length equals 11 residues. The germline gives CDR1 SEHNR, CDR2 FQNEAQ (reference sequence). The V and J ends lost 5 bases and 5 bases respectively, with 7 bases between them.

This clonotype was observed many times. Sequence at one end of the junction differs from germline and may be a read error. CDR3 nucleotides: TGCAGTGATAGAGGGGGGGCGAAAGAAGCTTTCTTT. Translating it yields CSDRGGAKEAFF. The chain couples TRBV20-1 to TRBJ1-1, with a possible D match to TRBD1 (6 bases). There are 12 residues in the CDR3. CDR1 and CDR2 (germline): DFQATT, SNEGSKA (reference sequence).